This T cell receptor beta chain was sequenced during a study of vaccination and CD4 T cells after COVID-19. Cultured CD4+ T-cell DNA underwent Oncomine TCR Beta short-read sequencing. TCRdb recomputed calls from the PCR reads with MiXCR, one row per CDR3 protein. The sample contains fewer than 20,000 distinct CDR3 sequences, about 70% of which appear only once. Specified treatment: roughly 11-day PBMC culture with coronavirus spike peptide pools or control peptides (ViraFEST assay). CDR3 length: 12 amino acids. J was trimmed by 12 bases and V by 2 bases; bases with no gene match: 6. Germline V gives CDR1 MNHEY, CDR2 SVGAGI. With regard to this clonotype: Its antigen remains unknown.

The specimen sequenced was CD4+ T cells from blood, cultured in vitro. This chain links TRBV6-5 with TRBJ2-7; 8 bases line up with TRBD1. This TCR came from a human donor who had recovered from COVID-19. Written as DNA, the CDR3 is TGTGCCAGCAGTTACGACCGGGACAGGAGGTACTTC. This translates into CASSYDRDRRYF.